The T cell receptor (beta chain) under discussion was sequenced for a study of regulatory T cells in long-lasting Graves disease. Study observations and caveats: Having few samples may have compromised the accuracy.

Building the TCR beta libraries relied on iRepertoire HTBI primers, and CDR3 regions underwent Arm-PCR. TCRdb processed the multiplex PCR reads anew with MiXCR; each CDR3 protein has one entry. The sample has 350,000 to 500,000 distinct CDR3 sequences, around a fifth seen once; the top ten hold 14%. This clonotype was detected many times. Its antigen is still unknown. The CDR3 is made up of 14 amino acids. Per the germline V gene, CDR1 is SNHLY and CDR2 is FYNNEI. V shed 4 bases, J shed 5 bases, and the junction held 5 bases outside the gene matches. The time point was: persistent/refractory GD, antithyroid drugs over 5 years with positive TRAb. Preparation of the TCR library used RNA extracted from PBMCs.

The receptor comes from a female donor with Graves disease. The chain combines TRBV2 with TRBJ2-5, with 9 positions matching TRBD2. Here the sequenced sample was peripheral blood mononuclear cells (PBMCs), taken when the disease was refractory, from a patient treated with antithyroid drugs. The CDR3 spells CASSGDSGSETQYF. The CDR3 coding sequence is TGTGCCAGCAGTGGAGATAGCGGGAGCGAGACCCAGTACTTC. Based on the CDR3 plus reference TRBV2 and TRBJ2-5, the full variable domain is EPEVTQTPSHQVTQMGQEVILRCVPISNHLYFYWYRQILGQKVEFLVSFYNNEISEKSEIFDDQFSVERPDGSNFTLKIRSTKLEDSAMYFCASSGDSGSETQYFGPGTRLLVL.